This TCR beta chain comes out of a study of blood T cells in healthy people across ages. Total RNA amounts of at least 6 micrograms were extracted per sample. It was with a sample-barcoded 5' primer and a J-beta primer mix that a second PCR of roughly 6 to 12 cycles was run. TCRdb recomputed calls from the 5' RACE reads with MiXCR, one row per CDR3 protein. Among about a million distinct CDR3 sequences listed, roughly 47% were seen once. The sample holds a few counts of this clonotype. The CDR3 totals 15 residues. Germline assignment: CDR1 LGHDT and CDR2 YNNKEL (reference sequence). V gave up 3 bases and J gave up 6 bases; unmatched junction bases: 8.

The specimen sequenced was blood. This sequence joins TRBV3-1 and TRBJ2-3; TRBD2 agrees at 8 bases. The receptor was derived from a woman aged 60 to 75 in good health. Here the CDR3 reads CASSQHGRADDTQYF. CDR3 DNA: TGTGCCAGCAGCCAGCACGGGAGGGCCGATGATACGCAGTATTTT.